Presented here are 8 T cell receptor beta chains from one specimen sequenced in a study of OX40 agonist ivuxolimab in advanced cancers. This table comes from immunoSEQ multiplex PCR, and its TCRdb copy is limited to in-frame clones, with some not included. The sample shows tens of thousands of clones, over 80% of them seen only once. The starting material was CD4+ or CD8+ T cells sorted from blood, obtained in a trial of the OX40 agonist ivuxolimab. The receptors derive from an adult with an advanced solid tumor such as melanoma, head and neck, liver or kidney cancer.

The count of this clone is one. CDR3 protein: CASSQQKLNTEAFF. The CDR3 region has the DNA TGTGCCAGCTCGCAACAAAAGTTAAACACTGAAGCTTTCTTT. The chain is built from TRBV18 and TRBJ1-1, with D unresolved. This CDR3 contains 14 residues. Germline assignment: CDR1 KGHSH and CDR2 LQKENI. Trimming took 6 bases from V and 2 from J, leaving 13 bases between them. Combining the CDR3 with reference TRBV18 and TRBJ1-1 gives the whole variable domain NAGVMQNPRHLVRRRGQEARLRCSPMKGHSHVYWYRQLPEEGLKFMVYLQKENIIDESGMPKERFSAEFPKEGPSILRIQQVVRGDSAAYFCASSQQKLNTEAFFGQGTRLTVV.

The rearrangement links TRBV11-1 to TRBJ2-3, with 7 bases that match TRBD1. The CDR3 has 13 amino acids. Unmatched junction bases numbered 0, after V lost 5 bases and J lost 1 base. Germline loops: CDR1 SGHAT, CDR2 FQDESV (reference sequence). The CDR3 bases are TGTGCCAGCAGCACAGGGGGCACAGATACGCAGTATTTT. Translation: CASSTGGTDTQYF.

This clone was found once. The V and J genes are TRBV19 and TRBJ2-7; 13 bases agree with TRBD2. The germline V gene encodes CDR1 LNHDA and CDR2 SQIVND (reference sequence). The V and J ends lost 2 bases and 3 bases, in that order; junction bases with no gene match: 4. CDR3 length: 16 amino acids. This CDR3 reads CASSIRGLAGSYEQYF. The DNA of the CDR3 is TGTGCCAGTAGTATAAGGGGACTAGCGGGGAGCTACGAGCAGTACTTC.

This chain links TRBV29-1 with TRBJ2-2; 8 bases are a match to TRBD1. Germline V gene lookup returns CDR1 SQVTM and CDR2 ANQGSEA. V was clipped by 6 bases and J by 2 bases; unmatched bases: 2. CDR3 size: 13 residues. The chain's CDR3 is CSVGTGNTGELFF. As DNA, the CDR3 is TGCAGCGTCGGGACAGGAAACACCGGGGAGCTGTTTTTT.

The chain employs TRBV5-1 and TRBJ2-7; 9 bases line up with TRBD2. The CDR3 consists of 16 residues. CDR1 and CDR2 (germline): SGHRS, YFSETQ. J was trimmed by 3 bases and V by 0 bases; bases with no gene match: 7. CDR3 residues: CASSLGLAGVGYEQYF. DNA of the CDR3: TGCGCCAGCAGCTTGGGATTAGCGGGAGTAGGCTACGAGCAGTACTTC.

This clone was counted once. CDR3 nucleotide sequence: TGCAGCGTTGACGGTCTGGGGGCCGGAGAGACCCAGTACTTC. Translation gives CSVDGLGAGETQYF. The gene calls are TRBV29-1 and TRBJ2-5, with D tentatively TRBD1 (6 bases). Deletions cut 3 bases from V and 4 bases from J, with 15 bases between. The CDR3 loop spans 14 amino acids. From germline, CDR1 is SQVTM and CDR2 ANQGSEA.

This chain links TRBV11-2 with TRBJ2-7; D is perhaps TRBD1 (5 bases). V lost 7 bases to trimming and J lost 4 bases, with 11 bases between them. The CDR3 runs 12 residues. Per the germline V gene, CDR1 is SGHAT and CDR2 is FQNNGV. CDR3 amino acids: CASTPQGYEQYF. The CDR3 DNA is TGTGCCAGCACCCCCCAGGGTTACGAGCAGTACTTC.

This rearrangement joins TRBV7-9 to TRBJ2-2, with D perhaps matching TRBD1 (5 bases). Germline V gene lookup returns CDR1 SEHNR and CDR2 FQNEAQ (reference sequence). The V end was cut by 5 bases, the J end by 7 bases, with 17 bases between. This CDR3 contains 15 residues. The CDR3 reads CASSGAPLSIGELFF. DNA of the CDR3: TGTGCCAGCAGCGGGGCCCCTCTAAGCATCGGGGAGCTGTTTTTT.